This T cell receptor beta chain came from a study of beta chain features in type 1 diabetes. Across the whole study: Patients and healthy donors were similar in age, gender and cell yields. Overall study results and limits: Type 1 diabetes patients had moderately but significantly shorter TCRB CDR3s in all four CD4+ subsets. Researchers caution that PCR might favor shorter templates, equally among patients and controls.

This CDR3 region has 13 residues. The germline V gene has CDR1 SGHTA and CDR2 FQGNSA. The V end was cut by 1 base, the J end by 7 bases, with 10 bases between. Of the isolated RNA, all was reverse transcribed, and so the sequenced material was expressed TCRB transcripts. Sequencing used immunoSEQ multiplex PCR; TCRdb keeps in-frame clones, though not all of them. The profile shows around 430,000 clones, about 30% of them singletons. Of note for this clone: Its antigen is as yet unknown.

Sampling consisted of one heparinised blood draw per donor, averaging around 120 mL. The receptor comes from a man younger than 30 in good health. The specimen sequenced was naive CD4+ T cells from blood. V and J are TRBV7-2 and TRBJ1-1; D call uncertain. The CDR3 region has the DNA TGTGCCAGCAGCTTAGACCCGGAGAATGAAGCTTTCTTT. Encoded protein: CASSLDPENEAFF.